This TCR beta chain is drawn from a study of circulating and synovial CD4+ cells in juvenile arthritis. Generated by immunoSEQ multiplex PCR, the TCRdb table keeps only in-frame clones and is missing some. The sample yields 34,000 or so clones, about 94% seen once. Trimming removed 7 bases at V and 2 bases at J, with 17 bases between. The CDR3 has 14 residues. Per germline, CDR1 GTSNPN and CDR2 SVGIG (reference sequence). Sequenced material: CD4+ T cells from blood. The chain recombines TRBV30 with TRBJ1-1; D might be TRBD1 (6 bases). This clonotype was sampled from a human donor with juvenile idiopathic arthritis. This CDR3 reads CASLRGAPNTEAFF. In DNA form, the CDR3 reads TGTGCCTCCTTACGGGGGGCTCCTAACACTGAAGCTTTCTTT.